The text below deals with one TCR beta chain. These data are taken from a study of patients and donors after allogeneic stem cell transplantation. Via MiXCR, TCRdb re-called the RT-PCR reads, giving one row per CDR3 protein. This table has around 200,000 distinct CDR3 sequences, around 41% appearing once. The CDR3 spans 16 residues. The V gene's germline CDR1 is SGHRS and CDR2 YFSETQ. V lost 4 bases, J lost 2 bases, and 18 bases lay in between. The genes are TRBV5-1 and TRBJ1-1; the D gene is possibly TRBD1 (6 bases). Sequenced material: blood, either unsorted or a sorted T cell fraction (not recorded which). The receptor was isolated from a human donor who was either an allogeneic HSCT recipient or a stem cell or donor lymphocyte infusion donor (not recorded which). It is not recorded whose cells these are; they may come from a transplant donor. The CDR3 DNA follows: TGCGCCAGCAGCCTAGACAGGCCAAGTCGAAACACTGAAGCTTTCTTT. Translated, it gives CASSLDRPSRNTEAFF.